This is a list of T cell receptor beta chains from one sample in a study of CD8+ T cells in alopecia areata. The assay was immunoSEQ multiplex PCR, and TCRdb's table has in-frame clones only and misses some. The repertoire holds hundreds of thousands of clones, with less than 80% as singletons. The specimen comprised CD4+ T cells sorted from blood, sampled at week 0. The receptor source for this set is a human donor with alopecia areata. Both conserved end residues are part of each CDR3. Each record gives: J gene, D gene, clone size, V gene, CDR3 protein, CDR3 DNA. The D gene is left open where the match is weak. Only some rows state a clone size, as once, few, many or a class for expanded clones.

j_gene: TRBJ1-2; d_gene: NA; abundance: few; v_gene: TRBV29-1; CDR3aa: CSVGGPDGYTF; CDR3nt: TGCAGCGTGGGGGGGCCGGATGGCTACACCTTC
j_gene: TRBJ2-7; d_gene: NA; abundance: NA; v_gene: TRBV2; CDR3aa: CASGTETYEQYF; CDR3nt: TGTGCCAGCGGAACAGAAACCTACGAGCAGTACTTC
j_gene: TRBJ1-2; d_gene: NA; abundance: once; v_gene: TRBV7-2; CDR3aa: CASTQTQGMGYTF; CDR3nt: TGTGCCAGCACTCAGACACAGGGTATGGGCTACACCTTC
j_gene: TRBJ1-5; d_gene: NA; abundance: few; v_gene: TRBV7-8; CDR3aa: CASSLTVGNQPQHF; CDR3nt: TGTGCCAGCAGCTTGACAGTGGGCAATCAGCCCCAGCATTTT
j_gene: TRBJ1-6; d_gene: TRBD1; abundance: once; v_gene: TRBV7-8; CDR3aa: CASGRGQGNSPLHF; CDR3nt: TGTGCCAGCGGCCGTGGACAGGGGAATTCACCCCTCCACTTT
j_gene: TRBJ2-1; d_gene: NA; abundance: NA; v_gene: TRBV7-9; CDR3aa: CASNNEQFF; CDR3nt: TGTGCCAGCAACAATGAGCAGTTCTTC
j_gene: TRBJ2-4; d_gene: NA; abundance: once; v_gene: TRBV6-5; CDR3aa: CASSYWVGAGKNIQYF; CDR3nt: TGTGCCAGCAGTTATTGGGTAGGGGCCGGGAAAAACATTCAGTACTTC
j_gene: TRBJ2-6; d_gene: NA; abundance: NA; v_gene: TRBV18; CDR3aa: CASSSRQTSGANVLTF; CDR3nt: TGTGCCAGCTCATCCCGACAGACCTCTGGGGCCAACGTCCTGACTTTC
j_gene: TRBJ2-7; d_gene: TRBD1; abundance: NA; v_gene: TRBV10-3; CDR3aa: CATLRDREGEQYF; CDR3nt: TGTGCCACCCTACGGGACAGGGAGGGCGAGCAGTACTTC
j_gene: TRBJ1-1; d_gene: TRBD1; abundance: once; v_gene: TRBV6-5; CDR3aa: CASREQGATEAFF; CDR3nt: TGTGCCAGCAGGGAACAGGGGGCCACTGAAGCTTTCTTT
j_gene: TRBJ1-3; d_gene: TRBD1; abundance: few; v_gene: TRBV29-1; CDR3aa: CSVGLGQSGNTIYF; CDR3nt: TGCAGCGTTGGGCTGGGACAGTCTGGAAACACCATATATTTT
j_gene: TRBJ2-2; d_gene: TRBD1; abundance: many; v_gene: TRBV6-1; CDR3aa: CASTRGHTGELFF; CDR3nt: TGTGCCAGCACCAGGGGGCATACCGGGGAGCTGTTTTTT
j_gene: TRBJ1-2; d_gene: TRBD1; abundance: NA; v_gene: TRBV25-1; CDR3aa: CASSPRGTGALTGYTF; CDR3nt: TGTGCCAGCAGTCCCCGGGGGACAGGGGCTTTGACTGGCTACACCTTC
j_gene: TRBJ2-1; d_gene: NA; abundance: NA; v_gene: TRBV6-6; CDR3aa: CASNTGYNEQFF; CDR3nt: TGTGCCAGCAATACAGGGTACAATGAGCAGTTCTTC
j_gene: TRBJ2-1; d_gene: NA; abundance: NA; v_gene: TRBV6-5; CDR3aa: CASSYLRDTFNEQFF; CDR3nt: TGTGCCAGCAGTTACCTTCGCGACACCTTCAATGAGCAGTTCTTC
j_gene: TRBJ2-7; d_gene: NA; abundance: NA; v_gene: TRBV27; CDR3aa: CASSLQGSGEQYF; CDR3nt: TGTGCCAGCAGTTTGCAGGGTTCGGGCGAGCAGTACTTC